These T cell receptor beta chains were read from a single sample in a study of blood T cell repertoires in COVID-19. TCRdb keeps only in-frame clones here, not all; method: immunoSEQ multiplex PCR. The data contain 95,000 to 120,000 clones, approximately 81% of them singletons. The sample consisted of peripheral blood. These receptors were taken from a man in his fifties with acute or convalescent COVID-19. Both conserved end residues are part of each CDR3. Each record gives: CDR3 DNA, CDR3 protein, clone size, CDR3 length, V gene, D gene, J gene. The D gene is left open where the match is weak. Only part of the rows carry a size: once, few, many, or a class if the clone is expanded.

CDR3nt: TGTGCCAGCAGTTTAGAGAGGAGCTCCTACAATGAGCAGTTCTTC
CDR3aa: CASSLERSSYNEQFF
abundance: NA
len: 15
v_gene: TRBV28
d_gene: NA
j_gene: TRBJ2-1

CDR3nt: TGTGCCAGCAAAGAAACAGGATTCCTTCGTGGCTACACCTTC
CDR3aa: CASKETGFLRGYTF
abundance: NA
len: 14
v_gene: TRBV2
d_gene: NA
j_gene: TRBJ1-2

CDR3nt: TGTGCCAGCAGTGACGGCCCTGGAAACACCATATATTTT
CDR3aa: CASSDGPGNTIYF
abundance: NA
len: 13
v_gene: TRBV6-4
d_gene: NA
j_gene: TRBJ1-3

CDR3nt: TGTGCCAGCAGTTCCCGGGACAGCTTAGCCAAAAACATTCAGTACTTC
CDR3aa: CASSSRDSLAKNIQYF
abundance: NA
len: 16
v_gene: TRBV6-5
d_gene: TRBD1
j_gene: TRBJ2-4

CDR3nt: TGTGCCAGCAGTACAGTAACCCAAAATTCACCCCTCCACTTT
CDR3aa: CASSTVTQNSPLHF
abundance: few
len: 14
v_gene: TRBV6-5
d_gene: NA
j_gene: TRBJ1-6

CDR3nt: TGTGCCAGCAGGGACAGACAGGGTACTGAAGCTTTCTTT
CDR3aa: CASRDRQGTEAFF
abundance: NA
len: 13
v_gene: TRBV2
d_gene: TRBD1
j_gene: TRBJ1-1

CDR3nt: TGTGCCAGCAGCAGGGTGCCCACAGATACGCAGTATTTT
CDR3aa: CASSRVPTDTQYF
abundance: NA
len: 13
v_gene: TRBV6-4
d_gene: NA
j_gene: TRBJ2-3

CDR3nt: TGTGCCAGCTCTCCTGGAGGTGAAAAACTGTTTTTT
CDR3aa: CASSPGGEKLFF
abundance: NA
len: 12
v_gene: TRBV18
d_gene: NA
j_gene: TRBJ1-4

CDR3nt: TGTGCCAGCAGTGTTACAGGGGGTGCCACTGAAGCTTTCTTT
CDR3aa: CASSVTGGATEAFF
abundance: NA
len: 14
v_gene: TRBV2
d_gene: TRBD1
j_gene: TRBJ1-1

CDR3nt: TGCGCCAGCAGCCGGGAAGGGGGCGCGGGTGAGACCCAGTACTTC
CDR3aa: CASSREGGAGETQYF
abundance: NA
len: 15
v_gene: TRBV5-1
d_gene: TRBD1
j_gene: TRBJ2-5

CDR3nt: TGTGCCAGCAGCTCTTCCCTTCGGAGGACTAACACTGAAGCTTTCTTT
CDR3aa: CASSSSLRRTNTEAFF
abundance: NA
len: 16
v_gene: TRBV5-4
d_gene: NA
j_gene: TRBJ1-1

CDR3nt: TGTGCCAGCAGCTTGCGAGGAGGCGGGGAGCTGTTTTTT
CDR3aa: CASSLRGGGELFF
abundance: few
len: 13
v_gene: TRBV5-4
d_gene: NA
j_gene: TRBJ2-2

CDR3nt: TGCGCCAGCAGCCGGGACAGGGAGAGCTCCTACGAGCAGTACTTC
CDR3aa: CASSRDRESSYEQYF
abundance: NA
len: 15
v_gene: TRBV4-1
d_gene: TRBD1
j_gene: TRBJ2-7

CDR3nt: TGTGCCAGCAGCCACGGACAGGCCCGTGAGGGCAATGGCTACACCTTC
CDR3aa: CASSHGQAREGNGYTF
abundance: NA
len: 16
v_gene: TRBV7-9
d_gene: TRBD1
j_gene: TRBJ1-2

CDR3nt: TGTGCTAGTGTCCCTTCCTACAATGAGCAGTTCTTC
CDR3aa: CASVPSYNEQFF
abundance: few
len: 12
v_gene: TRBV12-5
d_gene: NA
j_gene: TRBJ2-1

CDR3nt: TGTGCTAGTGGTTTGGTACAGGGCGGCGGGGGCCGGGCCGGGGAGCTGTTTTTT
CDR3aa: CASGLVQGGGGRAGELFF
abundance: NA
len: 18
v_gene: TRBV12-5
d_gene: NA
j_gene: TRBJ2-2

CDR3nt: TGTGCCAGCAGCCAAGACTCAGGAAACAGGGGGAAAGGAGAGCAGTACTTC
CDR3aa: CASSQDSGNRGKGEQYF
abundance: NA
len: 17
v_gene: TRBV3-1/TRBV3-2
d_gene: TRBD1
j_gene: TRBJ2-7

CDR3nt: TGTGCCAGCAGCGTGACAGGGGAACGTGGCTACACCTTC
CDR3aa: CASSVTGERGYTF
abundance: NA
len: 13
v_gene: TRBV7-8
d_gene: TRBD1
j_gene: TRBJ1-2

CDR3nt: TGTGCCAGCAGTGGGACCAGGGGCCAGCCCCAGCATTTT
CDR3aa: CASSGTRGQPQHF
abundance: NA
len: 13
v_gene: TRBV28
d_gene: NA
j_gene: TRBJ1-5

CDR3nt: TGTGCCAGCAGTTACTCGGTACAGACGACCAATGAAAAACTGTTTTTT
CDR3aa: CASSYSVQTTNEKLFF
abundance: NA
len: 16
v_gene: TRBV6-5
d_gene: NA
j_gene: TRBJ1-4

CDR3nt: TGTGCCAGCAGCGTACCACAGGGGGTGAAGACCCAGTACTTC
CDR3aa: CASSVPQGVKTQYF
abundance: NA
len: 14
v_gene: TRBV7-2
d_gene: TRBD1
j_gene: TRBJ2-5

CDR3nt: TGTGCCAGCAGTGAATATAAGGGGTACAATCAGCCCCAGCATTTT
CDR3aa: CASSEYKGYNQPQHF
abundance: NA
len: 15
v_gene: TRBV25-1
d_gene: NA
j_gene: TRBJ1-5

CDR3nt: TGTGCCAGCAGTTTATCGGGTCGGGGGGCAGATACGCAGTATTTT
CDR3aa: CASSLSGRGADTQYF
abundance: NA
len: 15
v_gene: TRBV28
d_gene: TRBD2
j_gene: TRBJ2-3

CDR3nt: TGTGCCAGCAGCGTAGAGGGGTCGATCGGAAACACCATATATTTT
CDR3aa: CASSVEGSIGNTIYF
abundance: NA
len: 15
v_gene: TRBV9
d_gene: NA
j_gene: TRBJ1-3

CDR3nt: TGCAGCGTGGGCGACAGGGGTGACTATGGCTACACCTTC
CDR3aa: CSVGDRGDYGYTF
abundance: NA
len: 13
v_gene: TRBV29-1
d_gene: TRBD1
j_gene: TRBJ1-2

CDR3nt: TGCGCCAGCAGCTTGGATACAGGGGGCAATCAGCCCCAGCATTTT
CDR3aa: CASSLDTGGNQPQHF
abundance: NA
len: 15
v_gene: TRBV5-1
d_gene: TRBD1
j_gene: TRBJ1-5

CDR3nt: TGTGCCAGCAGCAGGACAGTGGTCCCCTTGGATACGCAGTATTTT
CDR3aa: CASSRTVVPLDTQYF
abundance: NA
len: 15
v_gene: TRBV21-1
d_gene: NA
j_gene: TRBJ2-3

CDR3nt: TGTGCCAGCAGCCCTCTCCGGGGTGCGGGGGGGCGCACAGATACGCAGTATTTT
CDR3aa: CASSPLRGAGGRTDTQYF
abundance: once
len: 18
v_gene: TRBV11-2
d_gene: TRBD2
j_gene: TRBJ2-3

CDR3nt: TGTGCCAGCAGTTCTTCCGTAACAGATACGCAGTATTTT
CDR3aa: CASSSSVTDTQYF
abundance: once
len: 13
v_gene: TRBV27
d_gene: NA
j_gene: TRBJ2-3

CDR3nt: TGTGCCAGCAGTTTTTCCGAGTGGGGCTACACCTTC
CDR3aa: CASSFSEWGYTF
abundance: NA
len: 12
v_gene: TRBV28
d_gene: NA
j_gene: TRBJ1-2

CDR3nt: TGTGCCAGCAGCGCGGGACAGGGGGCGGGTTTCAATGAGCAGTTCTTC
CDR3aa: CASSAGQGAGFNEQFF
abundance: NA
len: 16
v_gene: TRBV9
d_gene: TRBD1
j_gene: TRBJ2-1

CDR3nt: TGTGCCAGCAGTTGGGACAATTGGAACACTGAAGCTTTCTTT
CDR3aa: CASSWDNWNTEAFF
abundance: NA
len: 14
v_gene: TRBV6-5
d_gene: NA
j_gene: TRBJ1-1

CDR3nt: TGTGCCAGCAGTGGAACCGGGACAGGGGGCGGCGGCTACACCTTC
CDR3aa: CASSGTGTGGGGYTF
abundance: NA
len: 15
v_gene: TRBV2
d_gene: TRBD1
j_gene: TRBJ1-2

CDR3nt: TGTGCCACCAAGGACAGGGACGCCGGTGAGCAGTTCTTC
CDR3aa: CATKDRDAGEQFF
abundance: NA
len: 13
v_gene: TRBV24-1
d_gene: TRBD1
j_gene: TRBJ2-1

CDR3nt: TGTGCCAGTACAACTAGCGGCCCCTACAATGAGCAGTTCTTC
CDR3aa: CASTTSGPYNEQFF
abundance: few
len: 14
v_gene: TRBV19
d_gene: TRBD2
j_gene: TRBJ2-1

CDR3nt: TGTGCCAGCAGTGTCTACCAGGGGGGAAGGCAGCCCCAGCATTTT
CDR3aa: CASSVYQGGRQPQHF
abundance: NA
len: 15
v_gene: TRBV28
d_gene: TRBD1
j_gene: TRBJ1-5

CDR3nt: TGTGCCATCAGTGAGGCCCAGGGGCGTTTGGGGGCCAACGTCCTGACTTTC
CDR3aa: CAISEAQGRLGANVLTF
abundance: NA
len: 17
v_gene: TRBV10-3
d_gene: NA
j_gene: TRBJ2-6

CDR3nt: TGTGCCAGCGCCGAGCGCGGGGGGGCCTTAGCCAAAAACATTCAGTACTTC
CDR3aa: CASAERGGALAKNIQYF
abundance: NA
len: 17
v_gene: TRBV28
d_gene: TRBD2
j_gene: TRBJ2-4

CDR3nt: TGTGCCAGTAGTGTCGGACAGGGGCCCGGCTACACCTTC
CDR3aa: CASSVGQGPGYTF
abundance: NA
len: 13
v_gene: TRBV19
d_gene: TRBD1
j_gene: TRBJ1-2

CDR3nt: TGTGCCAGCAGCCACCCCTTGACAGGGGCGGGAGAGACCCAGTACTTC
CDR3aa: CASSHPLTGAGETQYF
abundance: NA
len: 16
v_gene: TRBV3-1/TRBV3-2
d_gene: TRBD1
j_gene: TRBJ2-5

CDR3nt: TGTGCCAGCAGTTTTAACAGCAACACTGAAGCTTTCTTT
CDR3aa: CASSFNSNTEAFF
abundance: NA
len: 13
v_gene: TRBV27
d_gene: NA
j_gene: TRBJ1-1

CDR3nt: TGTGCCTGGGCTAAGACAGGGGGACCTGGAAACACCATATATTTT
CDR3aa: CAWAKTGGPGNTIYF
abundance: NA
len: 15
v_gene: TRBV30
d_gene: TRBD1
j_gene: TRBJ1-3

CDR3nt: TGTGCCAGCAGCAAGCTAGGGGGACAGGGGAGGCGGTACAATGAGCAGTTCTTC
CDR3aa: CASSKLGGQGRRYNEQFF
abundance: NA
len: 18
v_gene: TRBV7-3
d_gene: TRBD1
j_gene: TRBJ2-1

CDR3nt: TGTGCCAGCAGCCGGGTAAACTATGGCTACACCTTC
CDR3aa: CASSRVNYGYTF
abundance: NA
len: 12
v_gene: TRBV6-5
d_gene: NA
j_gene: TRBJ1-2

CDR3nt: TGTGCCAGCAGCTTAGGTTCCGGTTTTGACACCGGGGAGCTGTTTTTT
CDR3aa: CASSLGSGFDTGELFF
abundance: NA
len: 16
v_gene: TRBV7-2
d_gene: NA
j_gene: TRBJ2-2

CDR3nt: TGTGCCAGCAGTTCACTCCAGCGGGCCTACTCTGGAAACACCATATATTTT
CDR3aa: CASSSLQRAYSGNTIYF
abundance: NA
len: 17
v_gene: TRBV28
d_gene: NA
j_gene: TRBJ1-3

CDR3nt: TGTGCCAGCAGCCTAGGACAGGGTCAGTACCACGAGCAGTACTTC
CDR3aa: CASSLGQGQYHEQYF
abundance: NA
len: 15
v_gene: TRBV11-2
d_gene: TRBD1
j_gene: TRBJ2-7

CDR3nt: TGTGCCTGGACCACAGGGCCCAATCAGCCCCAGCATTTT
CDR3aa: CAWTTGPNQPQHF
abundance: few
len: 13
v_gene: TRBV30
d_gene: NA
j_gene: TRBJ1-5

CDR3nt: TGTGCCAGCAGCTTAGACGGGGGGGAGTCCGATGAGCAGTTCTTC
CDR3aa: CASSLDGGESDEQFF
abundance: NA
len: 15
v_gene: TRBV7-2
d_gene: TRBD2
j_gene: TRBJ2-1

CDR3nt: TGTGCCAGCGGAGGAGGGGCGGAGTATAGCAATCAGCCCCAGCATTTT
CDR3aa: CASGGGAEYSNQPQHF
abundance: NA
len: 16
v_gene: TRBV28
d_gene: NA
j_gene: TRBJ1-5

CDR3nt: TGTGCCAGCAGTTTAAACTCAGGGCGCACAGATACGCAGTATTTT
CDR3aa: CASSLNSGRTDTQYF
abundance: NA
len: 15
v_gene: TRBV28
d_gene: NA
j_gene: TRBJ2-3

CDR3nt: TGTGCCAGGGTCTCGGGGGGGCTGGGAGGCTACACCTTC
CDR3aa: CARVSGGLGGYTF
abundance: NA
len: 13
v_gene: TRBV30
d_gene: NA
j_gene: TRBJ1-2

CDR3nt: TGTGCCAGCAGCGTAGGACAGCCGACAGATACGCAGTATTTT
CDR3aa: CASSVGQPTDTQYF
abundance: NA
len: 14
v_gene: TRBV9
d_gene: NA
j_gene: TRBJ2-3

CDR3nt: TGTGCCAGCAGTCCAGGGATGGCACACACCATATATTTT
CDR3aa: CASSPGMAHTIYF
abundance: NA
len: 13
v_gene: TRBV28
d_gene: NA
j_gene: TRBJ1-3

CDR3nt: TGTGCCAGCATCCTCGGACTAGCGGGGAGCGAGCAGTACTTC
CDR3aa: CASILGLAGSEQYF
abundance: NA
len: 14
v_gene: TRBV11-2
d_gene: TRBD2
j_gene: TRBJ2-7